Listed here is a single T cell receptor beta chain. Its antigen is undetermined. The CDR3 runs to 14 residues. With V trimmed by 6 bases and J by 7 bases, 5 bases remained unmatched. Germline CDR1 reads MNHNY; CDR2 reads SVGAGI (reference sequence). This entry comes from a study of T cell repertoires in cytomegalovirus infection. Study information: Matching HLA type, along with CMV infection, was indicated by public TCR beta signatures.

Study-level results: Clonotype analysis showed dominance of the ex vivo response by HLA-C-restricted CMV-specific TCR beta clonotypes. Identification of carriers of CMV plus the relevant HLA was achieved through cumulative public TCR beta family frequency.

TCRdb re-called the reads with MiXCR, one entry per CDR3 protein. The table records some 390,000 distinct CDR3 sequences, roughly 18% of them present only once. The sequencing input was PBMCs. The V call is TRBV6-6, the J call TRBJ2-2; 10 bases are a match to TRBD2. The receptor's source is a human donor in good health (CMV status not recorded). Some clones in this sample may be carry-over from other donors' samples. The CDR3 sequence is CASRSGGAIGELFF. CDR3 bases: TGTGCCAGCAGGAGCGGGGGGGCCATCGGGGAGCTGTTTTTT.